This T cell receptor (beta chain) derives from a study of blood T cell repertoires in COVID-19. Study background: Samples representing acute and convalescent COVID-19 were sourced from the United States, Italy and Spain. Sample material is recorded as cDNA or gDNA derived from T cells, B-cell-depleted T cells, or PBMCs.

The CDR3 extends over 15 amino acids. The J segment lost 2 bases and the V segment lost 6 bases, leaving 9 bases of the junction unmatched. Germline lookup yields CDR1 MNHEY and CDR2 SMNVEV (reference sequence). Method: immunoSEQ multiplex PCR; TCRdb's copy keeps in-frame clones and lacks some. This sample carries roughly 150,000 clones, 65% to 85% of them seen once, and the ten largest clones take 8.6%. The sequencing input was peripheral blood. This sequence originates from a man aged 50-60 years with active or convalescent COVID-19. This chain uses TRBV27 with TRBJ2-7, with 8 bases identical to TRBD2. The CDR3 sequence is CASSPLAGFPYEQYF. CDR3 in DNA: TGTGCCAGCAGCCCCTTAGCGGGATTCCCCTACGAGCAGTACTTC.